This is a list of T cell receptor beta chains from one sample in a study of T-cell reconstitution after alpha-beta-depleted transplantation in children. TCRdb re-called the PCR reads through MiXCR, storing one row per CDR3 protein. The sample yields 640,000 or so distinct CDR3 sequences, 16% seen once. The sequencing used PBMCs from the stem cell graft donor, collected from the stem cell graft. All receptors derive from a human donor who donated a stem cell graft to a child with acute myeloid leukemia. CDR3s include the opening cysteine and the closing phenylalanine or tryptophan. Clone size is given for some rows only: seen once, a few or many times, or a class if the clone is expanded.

CAIALEGRSYEQYF,TRBV10-3,TRBJ2-7,many
CASSLRTSEADTQYF,TRBV5-8,TRBJ2-3,.
CASSYLGTSGKETQYF,TRBV6-2/TRBV6-3,TRBJ2-5,.
CSGADQETQYF,TRBV20-1,TRBJ2-5,many
CASSQDRGIHQPQHF,TRBV4-3,TRBJ1-5,.
CASSSPQTGAMRDTEAFF,TRBV7-8,TRBJ1-1,many
CASSLGYGGSYQETQYF,TRBV11-2,TRBJ2-5,.
CASSLGYGDRNQPQHF,TRBV5-6,TRBJ1-5,many
CASSWTRGDNYGYTF,TRBV5-1,TRBJ1-2,few
CATVARVSGANVLTF,TRBV6-5,TRBJ2-6,few
CASAHTGTEQFF,TRBV12-3/TRBV12-4,TRBJ2-1,many
CASSVQGDNEKLFF,TRBV5-1,TRBJ1-4,many
CASSLSLTESTDTQYF,TRBV28,TRBJ2-3,few
CASSRGAGGSNQPQHF,TRBV4-1,TRBJ1-5,.
CSAPTGQSSYEQYF,TRBV20-1,TRBJ2-7,many
CSARDRKGDFLETQYF,TRBV20-1,TRBJ2-5,many
CASSSMTGRNTEAFF,TRBV28,TRBJ1-1,few
CASSLEGGGELFF,TRBV7-2,TRBJ2-2,.
CASSSDRGPVGDEQFF,TRBV28,TRBJ2-1,few
CSARRAGANTGELFF,TRBV20-1,TRBJ2-2,few
CASSLTSQRNTEAFF,TRBV5-5,TRBJ1-1,.
CCARDLVREGAHNEQFF,TRBV20-1,TRBJ2-1,few
CASSLGQGITGNTIYF,TRBV5-1,TRBJ1-3,few
CRVLARYTGELFF,TRBV20-1,TRBJ2-2,.
CASSRRGVYGYTF,TRBV12-3/TRBV12-4,TRBJ1-2,many
CASWGAYEQFF,TRBV6-5,TRBJ2-1,many
CASSLLAGGYEQFF,TRBV7-3,TRBJ2-1,.
CSARKGGADQPQHF,TRBV20-1,TRBJ1-5,few